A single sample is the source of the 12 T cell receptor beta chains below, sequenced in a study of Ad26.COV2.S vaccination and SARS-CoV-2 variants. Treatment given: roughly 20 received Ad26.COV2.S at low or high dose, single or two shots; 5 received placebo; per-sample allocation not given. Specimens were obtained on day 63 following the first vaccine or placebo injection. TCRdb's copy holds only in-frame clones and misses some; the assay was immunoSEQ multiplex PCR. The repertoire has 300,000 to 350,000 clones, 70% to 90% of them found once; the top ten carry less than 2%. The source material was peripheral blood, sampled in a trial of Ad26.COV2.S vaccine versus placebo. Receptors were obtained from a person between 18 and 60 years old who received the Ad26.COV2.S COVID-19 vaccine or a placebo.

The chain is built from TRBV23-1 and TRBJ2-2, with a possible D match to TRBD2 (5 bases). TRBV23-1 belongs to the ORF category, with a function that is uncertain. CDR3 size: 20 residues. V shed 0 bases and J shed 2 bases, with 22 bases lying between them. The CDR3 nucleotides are TGCGCCAGCAGTCAATCTTTCCATCCGGGGTCCCGCACTAACACCGGGGAGCTGTTTTTT. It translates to CASSQSFHPGSRTNTGELFF.

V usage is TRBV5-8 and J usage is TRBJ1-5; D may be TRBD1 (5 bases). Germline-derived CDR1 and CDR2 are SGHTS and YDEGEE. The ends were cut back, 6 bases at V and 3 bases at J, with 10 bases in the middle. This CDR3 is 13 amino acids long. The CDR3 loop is CASTQGYNQPQHF. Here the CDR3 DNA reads TGTGCCAGCACCCAGGGTTACAATCAGCCCCAGCATTTT.

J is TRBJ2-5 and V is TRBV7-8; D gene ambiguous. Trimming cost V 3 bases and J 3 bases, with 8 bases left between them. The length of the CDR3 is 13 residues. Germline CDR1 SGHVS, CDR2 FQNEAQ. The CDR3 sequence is CASSFSREETQYF. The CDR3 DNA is TGTGCCAGCAGCTTTTCCCGGGAAGAGACCCAGTACTTC.

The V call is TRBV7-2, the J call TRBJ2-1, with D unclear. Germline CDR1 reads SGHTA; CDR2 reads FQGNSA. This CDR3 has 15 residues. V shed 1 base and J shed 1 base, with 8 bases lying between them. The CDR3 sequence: CASSLERRSYNEQFF. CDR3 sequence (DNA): TGTGCCAGCAGCTTAGAACGGCGGTCCTACAATGAGCAGTTCTTC.

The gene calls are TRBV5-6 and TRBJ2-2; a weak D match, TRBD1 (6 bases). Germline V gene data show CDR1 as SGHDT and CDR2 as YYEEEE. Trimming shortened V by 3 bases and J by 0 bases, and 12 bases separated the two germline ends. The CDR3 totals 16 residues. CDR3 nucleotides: TGTGCCAGCAGCTCCCCTAGACAGGCGAACACCGGGGAGCTGTTTTTT. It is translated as CASSSPRQANTGELFF.

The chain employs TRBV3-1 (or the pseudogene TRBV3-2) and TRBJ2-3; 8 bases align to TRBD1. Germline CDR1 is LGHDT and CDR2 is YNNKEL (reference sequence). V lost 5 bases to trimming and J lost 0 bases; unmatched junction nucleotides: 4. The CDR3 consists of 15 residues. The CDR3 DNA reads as TGTGCCAGCAGCTACCGGGACAGGAGCACAGATACGCAGTATTTT. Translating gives CASSYRDRSTDTQYF.

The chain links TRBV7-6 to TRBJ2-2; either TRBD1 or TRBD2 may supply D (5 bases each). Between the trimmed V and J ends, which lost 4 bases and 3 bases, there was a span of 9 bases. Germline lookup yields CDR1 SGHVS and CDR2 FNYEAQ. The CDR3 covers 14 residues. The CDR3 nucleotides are TGTGCCAGCAGCTCCGGGACGCACACCGGGGAGCTGTTTTTT. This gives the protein CASSSGTHTGELFF.

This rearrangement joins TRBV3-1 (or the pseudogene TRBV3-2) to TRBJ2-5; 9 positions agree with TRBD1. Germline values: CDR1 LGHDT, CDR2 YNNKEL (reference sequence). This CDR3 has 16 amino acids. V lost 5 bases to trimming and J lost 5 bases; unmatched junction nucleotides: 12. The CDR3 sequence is CASSVPGQGEWETQYF. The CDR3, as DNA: TGTGCCAGCAGCGTACCGGGACAGGGTGAGTGGGAGACCCAGTACTTC.

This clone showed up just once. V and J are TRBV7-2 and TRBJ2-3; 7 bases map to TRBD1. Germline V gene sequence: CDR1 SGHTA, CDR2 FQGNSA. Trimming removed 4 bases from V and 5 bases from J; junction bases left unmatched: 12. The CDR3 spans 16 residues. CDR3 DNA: TGTGCCAGCAGCTCCGACAGGGCTTCTAGGGGAGATACGCAGTATTTT. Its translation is CASSSDRASRGDTQYF.

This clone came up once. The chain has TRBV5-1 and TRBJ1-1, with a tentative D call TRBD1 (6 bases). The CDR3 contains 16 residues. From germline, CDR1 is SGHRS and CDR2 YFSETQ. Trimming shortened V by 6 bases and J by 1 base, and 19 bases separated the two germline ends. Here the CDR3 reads CASTKTGLNGNTEAFF. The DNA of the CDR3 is TGCGCCAGCACGAAGACAGGTTTGAACGGGAACACTGAAGCTTTCTTT.

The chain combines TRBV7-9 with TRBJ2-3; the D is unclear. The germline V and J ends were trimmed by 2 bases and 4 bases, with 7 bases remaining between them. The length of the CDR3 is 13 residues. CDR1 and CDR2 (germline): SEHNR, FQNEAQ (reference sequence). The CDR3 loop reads CASSLNVADTQYF. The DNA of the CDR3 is TGTGCCAGCAGCTTAAATGTGGCAGATACGCAGTATTTT.

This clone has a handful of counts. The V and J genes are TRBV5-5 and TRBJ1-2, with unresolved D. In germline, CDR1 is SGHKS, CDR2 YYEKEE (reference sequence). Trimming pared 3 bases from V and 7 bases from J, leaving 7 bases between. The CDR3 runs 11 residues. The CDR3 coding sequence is TGTGCCAGCAGCTGGGCTGGTGGCTACACCTTC. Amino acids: CASSWAGGYTF.